A single sample is the source of the 17 T cell receptor beta chains below, sequenced in a study of blood T cell repertoires in COVID-19. The protocol was immunoSEQ multiplex PCR, while the TCRdb copy is restricted to in-frame clones and leaves out a portion. The sample has about 380,000 clones; roughly 86% are singletons. The sample taken for sequencing was peripheral blood. Receptors originate from a human donor with acute or convalescent COVID-19. The donor label of this sample is uncertain.

The chain couples TRBV18 to TRBJ1-5; tentative D call: TRBD1 (5 bases). Trimming took 4 bases from V and 9 from J, leaving 16 bases between them. The CDR3 is 14 amino acids. Germline CDR1 is KGHSH and CDR2 is LQKENI. The CDR3: CASSQDITLGPQHF. CDR3 bases: TGTGCCAGCTCACAGGACATAACCTTAGGGCCCCAGCATTTT.

The J gene is TRBJ2-1, the V gene TRBV7-6; 9 bases match TRBD2. Germline V gene data show CDR1 as SGHVS and CDR2 as FNYEAQ. The length of the CDR3 is 15 residues. J gave up 8 bases and V 6 bases, and 11 bases lay outside the gene matches. The CDR3 here is CASSLRGLAVHEQFF. CDR3 in DNA: TGTGCCAGCAGTCTACGGGGACTAGCCGTACATGAGCAGTTCTTC.

The CDR3 loop reads CASVRDRSQPQHF. The CDR3 DNA reads as TGTGCCAGCGTGAGGGATCGGTCGCAGCCCCAGCATTTT. The chain combines TRBV12-3 or TRBV12-4 with TRBJ1-5; D gene uncertain. V gave up 8 bases and J gave up 7 bases, with 15 bases separating them. The CDR3 loop spans 13 amino acids.

V usage is TRBV27 and J usage is TRBJ2-3; TRBD2 matches at 12 bases. The germline V gene has CDR1 MNHEY and CDR2 SMNVEV (reference sequence). V dropped 6 bases and J dropped 2; count of bases not matched to a gene: 9. CDR3 length equals 17 residues. The CDR3 spells CASRQQGTSGYTDTQYF. The CDR3 DNA reads TGTGCCAGCAGACAGCAAGGGACTAGCGGGTACACAGATACGCAGTATTTT.

There are many counts of this clone. The chain joins TRBV2 to TRBJ2-1; 9 bases are a match to TRBD2. The CDR3 is 17 amino acids. After removal of 4 bases from V and 8 bases from J, the junction contained 15 bases not matched to a gene. Germline-derived CDR1 and CDR2 are SNHLY and FYNNEI. The CDR3, as DNA: TGTGCCAGCAGTGCTAGTTTGGGCGGGAGGGCCACGGATGAGCAGTTCTTC. Amino acid sequence: CASSASLGGRATDEQFF.

V and J are TRBV7-7 and TRBJ1-6; D is perhaps TRBD1 (5 bases). The V and J ends lost 1 base and 9 bases respectively, with 13 bases between them. Germline CDR1 and CDR2: SSHAT and FNYEAQ (reference sequence). The CDR3 is 15 residues long. The CDR3 loop reads CASSLVPGGGSPLHF. As DNA, the CDR3 is TGTGCCAGCAGCTTAGTTCCGGGGGGGGGTTCACCCCTCCACTTT.

CDR3 sequence reads: CASSLEPSSYEQYF. For the CDR3, the DNA is TGTGCCAGCAGCTTAGAACCGAGCTCCTACGAGCAGTACTTC. The chain has TRBV11-2 and TRBJ2-7; D call uncertain. Germline CDR1 is SGHAT and CDR2 is FQNNGV. The CDR3 has 14 residues. The V gene lost 0 bases and the J gene lost 0 bases, with 6 bases spanning the gap.

The chain links TRBV6-5 to TRBJ1-6, with D unresolved. V was trimmed by 6 bases and J by 10 bases, leaving 13 bases between them. The CDR3 extends over 13 amino acids. Germline assignment: CDR1 MNHEY and CDR2 SVGAGI. CDR3 amino acids: CASSRGLQSPLHF. The CDR3 coding sequence is TGTGCCAGCAGCCGAGGGTTGCAATCACCCCTCCACTTT.

The chain uses TRBV7-2 and TRBJ1-2, with TRBD1 as a possible D gene (5 bases). Germline V gene data show CDR1 as SGHTA and CDR2 as FQGNSA. The CDR3 runs to 17 residues. The V end lost 3 bases, the J end lost 3 bases, and 20 bases lay between the germline ends. This chain's CDR3 is CASSLSIPETVYYGYTF. Here the CDR3 DNA reads TGTGCCAGCAGCTTGTCGATTCCGGAGACAGTATACTATGGCTACACCTTC.

The chain uses TRBV5-1 and TRBJ1-4, with 8 bases that match TRBD1. V shed 7 bases, J shed 7 bases, and the junction held 6 bases outside the gene matches. CDR1 and CDR2 (germline): SGHRS, YFSETQ. This CDR3 comprises 13 residues. Here the CDR3 DNA reads TGCGCCAGCGGACAGGGATGGGGTGAAAAACTGTTTTTT. Translated, it gives CASGQGWGEKLFF. Full variable domain (missing parts from reference TRBV5-1 and TRBJ1-4): KAGVTQTPRYLIKTRGQQVTLSCSPISGHRSVSWYQQTPGQGLQFLFEYFSETQRNKGNFPGRFSGRQFSNSRSEMNVSTLELGDSALYLCASGQGWGEKLFFGSGTQLSVL.

The rearrangement uses TRBV5-8 and TRBJ1-6, with D perhaps matching TRBD1 (5 bases). Trimming shortened V by 0 bases and J by 10 bases, and 11 bases separated the two germline ends. This CDR3 contains 14 residues. Germline-derived CDR1 and CDR2 are SGHTS and YDEGEE. CDR3 DNA: TGTGCCAGCAGCTTGGAGCGGGGGAGCTCACCCCTCCACTTT. The encoded protein is CASSLERGSSPLHF.

This sequence joins TRBV18 and TRBJ2-6; D is possibly TRBD2 (5 bases). From germline, CDR1 is KGHSH and CDR2 LQKENI. V lost 2 bases to trimming and J lost 13 bases, with 15 bases between them. The CDR3 runs to 14 residues. The DNA of the CDR3 is TGTGCCAGCTCACCAGCGGGCTCGCTCCGGGTCCTGACTTTC. Amino acids: CASSPAGSLRVLTF. The entire variable domain, with the rest obtained from reference TRBV18 and TRBJ2-6, is as follows: NAGVMQNPRHLVRRRGQEARLRCSPMKGHSHVYWYRQLPEEGLKFMVYLQKENIIDESGMPKERFSAEFPKEGPSILRIQQVVRGDSAAYFCASSPAGSLRVLTFGAGSRLTVL.

This clone was recorded a few times. The rearrangement links TRBV18 to TRBJ1-1, with D tentatively TRBD1 (6 bases). The germline V gene encodes CDR1 KGHSH and CDR2 LQKENI. This CDR3 is 14 amino acids long. Trimming shortened V by 4 bases and J by 0 bases, and 9 bases separated the two germline ends. CDR3 residues: CASSLTGLNTEAFF. The DNA for the CDR3 is TGTGCCAGCTCACTGACAGGCCTGAACACTGAAGCTTTCTTT.

This CDR3 reads CASADRAGNTIYF. Here the CDR3 DNA reads TGTGCCAGCGCCGACAGGGCTGGAAACACCATATATTTT. The rearrangement links TRBV18 to TRBJ1-3, with 7 bases that match TRBD1. Germline V gene data show CDR1 as KGHSH and CDR2 as LQKENI. This CDR3 spans 13 amino acids. The trim removed 8 bases at V and 2 bases at J, leaving 3 bases unmatched.

This clone was counted a few times. This chain joins TRBV19 and TRBJ1-3; D not certain. Germline CDR1 LNHDA, CDR2 SQIVND (reference sequence). The V gene lost 5 bases and the J gene lost 3 bases, with 5 bases spanning the gap. The CDR3 runs to 12 residues. CDR3: CASSAVGNTIYF. As DNA, the CDR3 is TGTGCCAGTAGTGCAGTTGGAAACACCATATATTTT.

The chain uses TRBV27 and TRBJ1-1, with unresolved D. Trimming removed 2 bases at V and 0 bases at J, with 7 bases between. CDR1 and CDR2 from the germline V gene are MNHEY and SMNVEV (reference sequence). The CDR3 contains 14 residues. CDR3 sequence reads: CASSLNTLNTEAFF. CDR3 nucleotide sequence: TGTGCCAGCAGTTTAAACACCCTGAACACTGAAGCTTTCTTT.

The chain combines TRBV10-3 with TRBJ1-1; possibly TRBD1 for D (6 bases). This CDR3 comprises 15 residues. CDR1 and CDR2 from the germline V gene are ENHRY and SYGVKD. V was clipped by 0 bases and J by 1 base, with 9 bases between them. In DNA form, the CDR3 reads TGTGCCATCAGTGAGTCGGACAGTTCGAACACTGAAGCTTTCTTT. Its translation: CAISESDSSNTEAFF.